The 3 T cell receptor beta chains presented below share a single source sample, sequenced in a study of T cell clones after liver transplantation. The table came from immunoSEQ multiplex PCR; TCRdb's copy has only in-frame clones and leaves some out. The sample comprises about 51,000 clones, 55% to 75% of which are singletons, and over 9.5% rests with the top ten. Material: CD4+ T cells from blood, obtained more than 53 months after liver transplant. Receptors originate from a human patient who received a liver transplant. These T cells may partly come from the graft donor.

The chain employs TRBV6-5 and TRBJ2-7; TRBD1 aligns across 10 bases. The CDR3 consists of 14 residues. The ends lost 6 bases at V and 1 base at J; junction bases unmatched: 3. Germline V gene lookup returns CDR1 MNHEY and CDR2 SVGAGI. The CDR3: CASRPGQGSYEQYF. DNA of the CDR3: TGTGCCAGCAGACCGGGACAGGGGTCCTACGAGCAGTACTTC.

The genes are TRBV30 and TRBJ1-5; D not resolved. The CDR3 totals 12 residues. Germline lookup yields CDR1 GTSNPN and CDR2 SVGIG (reference sequence). Trimming stripped 0 bases from V and 7 bases from J, with 7 bases between. The CDR3 spells CAWSVPGQPQHF. The CDR3 region has the DNA TGTGCCTGGAGTGTACCGGGGCAGCCCCAGCATTTT. The full variable domain, rest sourced from reference TRBV30 and TRBJ1-5, is SQTIHQWPATLVQPVGSPLSLECTVEGTSNPNLYWYRQAAGRGLQLLFYSVGIGQISSEVPQNLSASRPQDRQFILSSKKLLLSDSGFYLCAWSVPGQPQHFGDGTRLSIL.

The genes are TRBV28 and TRBJ1-2; possibly TRBD1 for D (5 bases). This CDR3 comprises 14 residues. Trimming pared 5 bases from V and 8 bases from J, leaving 18 bases between. The germline CDR1 and CDR2 sequences are MDHEN and SYDVKM. CDR3 in DNA: TGTGCCAGCAGTCCCCCGGTGAGGCGGGGGGGCTACACCTTC. Residues: CASSPPVRRGGYTF.